This entry lists 6 T cell receptor beta chains sequenced from one sample in a study of tumor and adjacent non-tumor tissue in lung cancer. Three rounds of nested PCR, following a modified ARM-PCR protocol, produced the TCRbeta library. TCRdb itself ran the multiplex PCR reads through MiXCR, one entry per CDR3 protein. The table shows tens of thousands of distinct CDR3 sequences, with about two thirds occurring only once. This sample's RNA came from whole unsorted tissue. The normal lung tissue was taken more than 3 cm from the tumor edge. The specimen sequenced was distant non-tumor lung tissue. The receptors were sampled from a woman between 45 and 60 years old with non-small cell lung cancer.

Details on this clonotype: One junction end does not reproduce the germline sequence, and a read error may be involved. The genes are TRBV29-1 and TRBJ2-3; 7 bases agree with TRBD1. Looked up from germline, CDR1 is SQVTM and CDR2 is ANQGSEA. CDR3 length: 18 residues. In nucleotides, the CDR3 is TGCAGCGTTGAAGATTTTCTCGGCAGGGGGTTAAGCACGGATACGCACTATTTT. Its protein product is CSVEDFLGRGLSTDTHYF.

This clonotype has only one observation. A read error may produce the germline difference seen at one junction end. The V and J genes are TRBV6-1 and TRBJ2-2; D tentatively fits TRBD1 or TRBD2 (5 bases each). The CDR3 contains 14 residues. The germline CDR1 and CDR2 sequences are MNHNS and SASEGT. The CDR3 bases are TGTGCCAGCGGTTTGACCACCTCTTTGGGGGAGTTGTTTTTT. This gives the protein CASGLTTSLGELFF.

Notes on this clonotype: An end of the junction differs from the germline gene, which may be a read error. The chain uses TRBV11-1 and TRBJ2-3; TRBD2 matches at 10 bases. The CDR3 sequence is 17 residues long. Germline CDR1 reads SGHAT; CDR2 reads FQDESV (reference sequence). The CDR3 DNA is TGTGCCAACAGCGCCGGACTAGCGGTAGTGTCCACAGATACGCAGTATTTT. Translating it yields CANSAGLAVVSTDTQYF.

Concerning this clonotype itself: A junction boundary mismatches the germline segment, possibly from a read error. This chain links TRBV11-2 with TRBJ1-1, with 7 bases identical to TRBD1. The germline CDR1 and CDR2 sequences are SGHAT and FQNNGV. The CDR3 runs 14 residues. Here the CDR3 DNA reads TGTGCCAGCAACTTGGAACAGGGGAGCACTGAAGCCTTCTTT. Protein: CASNLEQGSTEAFF.

Turning to this clonotype: One end of the junction fails to match germline, which may point to a read error. The gene calls are TRBV12-3 or TRBV12-4 and TRBJ2-5; weak D call: TRBD2 (6 bases). The CDR3 length is 13 residues. Here the CDR3 DNA reads TGTGCCAGCAGTTTACGCGCTAGCGAGACCCTGTACTTC. Translating gives CASSLRASETLYF.

Comments on this clonotype: A much more abundant neighbour one base away suggests this may be a read error. This is likely a read error, given that the CDR3 carries no conserved phenylalanine or tryptophan at its end. The chain links TRBV6-2 or TRBV6-3 to TRBJ1-2; possible D gene TRBD1, 6 bases. Looked up from germline, CDR1 is MNHEY and CDR2 is SVGEGT. This CDR3 is 15 amino acids long. The germline V and J ends were trimmed by 10 bases and 0 bases, with 18 bases remaining between them. This CDR3 is CATRTSGAANYGYTS. Written as DNA, the CDR3 is TGTGCCACCAGGACTTCAGGGGCAGCTAACTATGGCTACACCTCC.